Below, 25 T cell receptor beta chains from the same sample are listed, as sequenced in a study of T-cell reconstitution after alpha-beta-depleted transplantation in children (dated by TCRdb to 2016 to 2017). Results and caveats for the whole study, not just this receptor: The frequencies of hyperexpanded clones fell over the following months, and after one year, T-cell counts and TCRbeta diversity were mostly attributed to newly produced T cells.

These receptors have no known antigen. What the treatment or condition label conveys for this sample: allogeneic hematopoietic cell transplantation with graft depleted of TCRalphabeta T cells and CD19 B cells. Library generation was performed with PCR. Sequencing used an Illumina HiSeq 2500. Molecular barcoding was employed in the preparation of TCR libraries, with unique molecular identifiers being used to normalize TCRbeta repertoire quantification. The public reads were quality trimmed at Q25 with fastp and then assembled into clones with MiXCR by TCRdb, keeping productive beta chains. Every distinct CDR3 protein forms one entry, paired with its most common genes and DNA. The sample table shows some 300,000 distinct CDR3 sequences, and approximately 7.3% are seen once. About 9.1% of the sample comes from the top ten. The sequencing used peripheral blood, collected 360 days after TCRalphabeta/CD19-depleted stem cell transplant. These receptors were taken from a female patient aged 2-10 years who had a stem cell transplant for Fanconi anemia, so the T cells may come from the graft donor.

There are many counts of this clonotype. The junction does not match germline at one end; this may be a read error. The chain couples TRBV7-7 to TRBJ2-5; tentative D call: TRBD1 (5 bases). There are 13 residues in the CDR3. Per germline, CDR1 SSHAT and CDR2 FNYEAQ (reference sequence). CDR3 in amino acids: CASSSGFKETQYF. CDR3 DNA sequence: TGTGCTAGCAGCTCAGGGTTTAAGGAGACCCAGTACTTC.

This clonotype was observed at least ten times. CDR3: CASSRQDFYNEQFF. In DNA, the CDR3 is TGTGCCAGCAGCCGACAGGACTTTTACAATGAGCAGTTCTTC. The chain joins TRBV7-2 to TRBJ2-1; the D gene is possibly TRBD1 (6 bases). CDR1 and CDR2 (germline): SGHTA, FQGNSA. V dropped 5 bases and J dropped 4 bases, with 12 bases sitting between them. This CDR3 spans 14 amino acids.

The rearrangement links TRBV5-1 to TRBJ2-5; a possible D gene is TRBD1 (6 bases). The CDR3 totals 16 residues. Trimming shortened V by 1 base and J by 1 base, and 14 bases separated the two germline ends. The germline V gene has CDR1 SGHRS and CDR2 YFSETQ. The CDR3 sequence: CASSLLQGPFQETQYF. The DNA of the CDR3 is TGCGCCAGCAGCTTGTTACAGGGTCCCTTCCAAGAGACCCAGTACTTC.

The V gene is TRBV3-1, the J gene TRBJ2-5, with TRBD1 as a possible D gene (5 bases). Trimming took off 1 base at V and 4 bases at J, with 10 bases between the two ends. The CDR3 contains 14 residues. Germline CDR1 reads LGHDT; CDR2 reads YNNKEL (reference sequence). The CDR3 nucleotides are TGTGCCAGCAGCCAAGTGAGAAGGGGAGAGACCCAGTACTTC. As protein: CASSQVRRGETQYF.

The genes are TRBV12-3 or TRBV12-4 and TRBJ1-1; D call uncertain. There are 14 residues in the CDR3. Deletions cut 6 bases from V and 0 bases from J, with 11 bases between. CDR3 residues: CASRDEYMNTEAFF. The CDR3 DNA reads as TGTGCCAGCAGAGATGAATACATGAACACTGAAGCTTTCTTT.

The V and J genes are TRBV28 and TRBJ1-5; possible D gene TRBD1, 5 bases. Trimming pared 2 bases from V and 6 bases from J, leaving 11 bases between. Germline values: CDR1 MDHEN, CDR2 SYDVKM. CDR3 length equals 14 residues. Here the CDR3 reads CASSLAGLSQPQHF. CDR3 coding DNA: TGTGCCAGCAGTTTAGCAGGGTTAAGTCAGCCCCAGCATTTT.

This clonotype occurred many times. The chain employs TRBV7-9 and TRBJ1-5; D unclear. The germline V gene encodes CDR1 SEHNR and CDR2 FQNEAQ (reference sequence). V gave up 3 bases and J gave up 5 bases, with 5 bases separating them. The CDR3 length is 12 residues. The CDR3 DNA reads TGTGCCAGCAGCTTTGGGGATCAGCCCCAGCATTTT. Translated: CASSFGDQPQHF.

This clonotype was counted many times. This sequence joins TRBV7-2 and TRBJ2-5; D is possibly TRBD2 (5 bases). From germline, CDR1 is SGHTA and CDR2 FQGNSA. CDR3 size: 11 residues. Trimming left V 2 bases short and J 9 bases short, with 7 bases between. This chain's CDR3 is CASSLIGAQYF. CDR3 coding DNA: TGTGCCAGCAGCTTAATCGGGGCCCAGTACTTC. Complete variable domain (other parts from reference TRBV7-2 and TRBJ2-5): GAGVSQSPSNKVTEKGKDVELRCDPISGHTALYWYRQSLGQGLEFLIYFQGNSAPDKSGLPSDRFSAERTGGSVSTLTIQRTQQEDSAVYLCASSLIGAQYFGPGTRLLVL.

This clonotype was seen ten or more times. The rearrangement joins TRBV9 to TRBJ2-3; the D call may be TRBD1 or TRBD2 (5 bases each). Trimming left V 0 bases short and J 5 bases short, with 19 bases between. The CDR3 extends over 17 amino acids. Germline V CDR1 and CDR2: SGDLS, YYNGEE. The CDR3 nucleotides read TGTGCCAGCAGCGTAGCCCCGGGGCAGTCTGGGGGAGATACGCAGTATTTT. Its protein product is CASSVAPGQSGGDTQYF.

This clonotype was detected many times. This sequence joins TRBV11-2 and TRBJ2-2; the D gene is possibly TRBD1 (6 bases). From germline, CDR1 is SGHAT and CDR2 FQNNGV. The CDR3 has 18 amino acids. V lost 7 bases and J lost 0, with 21 bases in between. CDR3 DNA: TGTGCCAGCACCTCTCCCCAGGGGAGACCTCCGAACACCGGGGAGCTGTTTTTT. Translated, it gives CASTSPQGRPPNTGELFF.

V gene TRBV21-1 combines with J gene TRBJ1-5. TRBV21-1 is termed a pseudogene. There are 18 residues in the CDR3. CDR3 amino acids: CASSSPGPSLYSNQPQHF. The CDR3 DNA reads as TGTGCCAGCAGCTCACCGGGGCCCTCCCTATATAGCAATCAGCCCCAGCATTTT.

The chain couples TRBV7-6 to TRBJ2-7; D is ambiguous. The germline gives CDR1 SGHVS, CDR2 FNYEAQ. Trimming took off 2 bases at V and 2 bases at J, with 7 bases between the two ends. CDR3 length: 13 amino acids. CDR3 sequence (DNA): TGTGCCAGCAGCTTACACAGTCCCTACGAGCAGTACTTC. Protein: CASSLHSPYEQYF.

The sample holds many counts of this clonotype. CDR3 protein: CASSLSNRDTEAFF. As DNA, the CDR3 is TGCGCCAGCAGCTTGTCGAATAGGGACACTGAAGCTTTCTTT. The genes are TRBV5-1 and TRBJ1-1; D not certain. Germline V gives CDR1 SGHRS, CDR2 YFSETQ. Trimming took off 1 base at V and 3 bases at J, with 10 bases between the two ends. The CDR3 covers 14 residues.

There are a few counts of this clonotype. The chain joins TRBV5-1 to TRBJ1-1, with a weak D call TRBD1 (6 bases). The length of the CDR3 is 14 residues. Germline CDR1 and CDR2: SGHRS and YFSETQ. V shed 3 bases and J shed 3 bases, with 12 bases lying between them. In DNA form, the CDR3 reads TGCGCCAGCAGCTCAGCAGGGGTTCACACTGAAGCTTTCTTT. This translates into CASSSAGVHTEAFF.

This clonotype was seen a handful of times. The rearrangement uses TRBV4-1 and TRBJ1-1, with D tentatively TRBD1 (6 bases). The V end lost 8 bases, the J end lost 4 bases, and 14 bases lay between the germline ends. This CDR3 is 13 amino acids long. Per germline, CDR1 MGHRA and CDR2 YSYEKL. This CDR3 is CASRGGGVTEAFF. CDR3 in DNA: TGCGCCAGCCGGGGAGGGGGGGTCACTGAAGCTTTCTTT.

In its sample, this clonotype was seen a few times. This chain uses TRBV7-3 with TRBJ2-2, with D perhaps assigned TRBD1 or TRBD2 (5 bases each). Germline V lookup: CDR1 SGHTA, CDR2 FQGTGA. Trimming removed 4 bases from V and 6 bases from J, with 18 bases in between. This CDR3 contains 16 residues. This CDR3 is CASSSFNGRGAGELFF. The CDR3 coding sequence is TGTGCCAGCAGCTCCTTTAACGGCAGAGGGGCCGGGGAGCTGTTTTTT.

This clonotype has only a few counts. The chain uses TRBV7-3 and TRBJ2-3, with D perhaps matching TRBD2 (6 bases). The germline V and J ends were trimmed by 4 bases and 2 bases, with 13 bases remaining between them. The CDR3 is 15 amino acids. The V gene's germline CDR1 is SGHTA and CDR2 FQGTGA. CDR3 residues: CASSSFGGSTDTQYF. The CDR3 DNA reads TGTGCCAGCAGCTCCTTCGGGGGATCCACAGATACGCAGTATTTT.

This clonotype has more than one count but fewer than ten. This chain joins TRBV7-2 and TRBJ1-2; D is unclear. Trimming took off 0 bases at V and 2 bases at J, with 7 bases between the two ends. The CDR3 is 14 residues long. Per the germline V gene, CDR1 is SGHTA and CDR2 is FQGNSA. As DNA, the CDR3 is TGTGCCAGCAGCTTAGCACCCTTAAACTATGGCTACACCTTC. It codes for CASSLAPLNYGYTF.

This clonotype was counted many times. The chain couples TRBV7-9 to TRBJ2-7; D not certain. Germline V gene sequence: CDR1 SEHNR, CDR2 FQNEAQ (reference sequence). V lost 5 bases and J lost 7, with 18 bases in between. This CDR3 spans 14 amino acids. This CDR3 is CASSRMGPMWEQYF. CDR3 bases: TGTGCCAGCAGCCGGATGGGTCCTATGTGGGAGCAGTACTTC.

This clonotype was counted ten times or more. V gene TRBV9 combines with J gene TRBJ1-3; D uncertain. The CDR3 totals 14 residues. The germline V and J ends were trimmed by 0 bases and 4 bases, with 8 bases remaining between them. The germline CDR1 and CDR2 sequences are SGDLS and YYNGEE. CDR3 coding DNA: TGTGCCAGCAGCGTAGGGGTAGAGGGAAACACCATATATTTT. Translation: CASSVGVEGNTIYF.

This clonotype was counted many times. The gene calls are TRBV5-1 and TRBJ2-3; 7 nucleotides line up with TRBD2. From germline, CDR1 is SGHRS and CDR2 YFSETQ. The J segment lost 6 bases and the V segment lost 2 bases, leaving 18 bases of the junction unmatched. The CDR3 consists of 18 residues. CDR3 nucleotides: TGCGCCAGCAGCTTCGTCGGGGGACTACTAGGTTCAGCCGATACGCAGTATTTT. This encodes CASSFVGGLLGSADTQYF.

Only a few counts were recorded for this clonotype. The chain combines TRBV2 with TRBJ1-5; D is unresolved. The V gene lost 4 bases and the J gene lost 7 bases, with 11 bases spanning the gap. The length of the CDR3 is 13 residues. Germline CDR1 reads SNHLY; CDR2 reads FYNNEI. As DNA, the CDR3 is TGTGCCAGCAGTGGACCCGTCGAACAGCCCCAGCATTTT. Residues: CASSGPVEQPQHF.

This clonotype was detected a few times. The chain recombines TRBV19 with TRBJ2-2, with D hard to call. The CDR3 contains 15 residues. V shed 4 bases and J shed 0 bases, with 9 bases lying between them. The germline CDR1 and CDR2 sequences are LNHDA and SQIVND (reference sequence). The chain's CDR3 is CASSSRVTNTGELFF. The CDR3 DNA sequence: TGTGCCAGTAGTAGCCGCGTGACGAACACCGGGGAGCTGTTTTTT.

As for this clonotype: With a much larger clone just one base away, this may be a read error. This chain joins TRBV30 and TRBJ2-1; 7 bases are shared with TRBD2. This CDR3 spans 18 amino acids. Losses at the gene ends were 6 bases for V and 3 bases for J; bases not matched to a gene: 20. Germline assignment: CDR1 GTSNPN and CDR2 SVGIG (reference sequence). This chain's CDR3 is CACSFWVDGGGIYNEQFF. DNA of the CDR3: TGTGCCTGCAGTTTTTGGGTTGACGGGGGAGGGATCTACAATGAGCAGTTCTTC.

The table lists this clonotype with many counts. The chain uses TRBV12-3 or TRBV12-4 and TRBJ2-5; D is undetermined. Trimming cost V 5 bases and J 1 base, with 11 bases left between them. The CDR3 runs to 14 residues. In DNA, the CDR3 is TGTGCCAGCAGTGTCGCACTGGCCCAAGAGACCCAGTACTTC. Its translation is CASSVALAQETQYF.